A single sample is the source of the 10 T cell receptor beta chains below, sequenced in a study of cytomegalovirus exposure and HLA in healthy donors. The PCR was carried out with 60 Vbeta primers and 13 Jbeta primers. Assay: immunoSEQ multiplex PCR; the TCRdb copy retains only in-frame clones and omits some. This sample has 75,000 to 90,000 clones, with 74% found just once. Sequenced: PBMCs. Every receptor here comes from a man aged 25 to 45 in good health and CMV-seropositive.

The chain joins TRBV18 to TRBJ1-4; D gene ambiguous. CDR1 and CDR2 (germline): KGHSH, LQKENI. This CDR3 region has 14 residues. The V gene lost 1 base and the J gene lost 8 bases, with 11 bases spanning the gap. This CDR3 reads CASSPQSPGEKLFF. For the CDR3, the DNA is TGTGCCAGCTCACCACAATCCCCGGGGGAAAAACTGTTTTTT.

This chain uses TRBV5-1 with TRBJ2-7; 7 nucleotides align to TRBD1. The CDR3 is made up of 14 amino acids. Germline V CDR1 and CDR2: SGHRS, YFSETQ. With V trimmed by 6 bases and J by 7 bases, 13 bases remained unmatched. The chain's CDR3 is CASTPGTALGEQYF. CDR3 bases: TGCGCCAGCACACCCGGGACAGCCTTAGGTGAGCAGTACTTC. Using reference TRBV5-1 and TRBJ2-7 for the parts outside the CDR3, the full variable domain is KAGVTQTPRYLIKTRGQQVTLSCSPISGHRSVSWYQQTPGQGLQFLFEYFSETQRNKGNFPGRFSGRQFSNSRSEMNVSTLELGDSALYLCASTPGTALGEQYFGPGTRLTVT.

This clone was seen a single time. This chain joins TRBV4-2 and TRBJ2-3, with D possibly matching TRBD2 (5 bases). Trimming left V 0 bases short and J 0 bases short, with 7 bases between. This CDR3 contains 15 residues. The germline gives CDR1 LGHNA, CDR2 YNFKEQ. The CDR3 spells CASSQEDSSTDTQYF. Here the CDR3 DNA reads TGTGCCAGCAGCCAAGAGGACTCGAGCACAGATACGCAGTATTTT.

This sequence joins TRBV10-1 and TRBJ2-3; D gene unclear. There are 13 residues in the CDR3. The V end lost 0 bases, the J end lost 8 bases, and 9 bases lay between the germline ends. Germline lookup yields CDR1 WNHNN and CDR2 SYGVQD (reference sequence). The CDR3 DNA reads as TGCGCCAGCAGTGAGTCGCGCGTTGGTACGCAGTATTTT. Translation gives CASSESRVGTQYF.

The chain recombines TRBV18 with TRBJ1-1; 8 bases match TRBD1. V was clipped by 0 bases and J by 10 bases; unmatched bases: 1. In germline, CDR1 is KGHSH, CDR2 LQKENI. The CDR3 contains 12 residues. CDR3 in DNA: TGTGCCAGCTCACCACCCGACAGGGGAGCTTTCTTT. It yields the protein CASSPPDRGAFF. Full variable domain (outside the CDR3, taken from reference TRBV18 and TRBJ1-1): NAGVMQNPRHLVRRRGQEARLRCSPMKGHSHVYWYRQLPEEGLKFMVYLQKENIIDESGMPKERFSAEFPKEGPSILRIQQVVRGDSAAYFCASSPPDRGAFFGQGTRLTVV.

The rearrangement links TRBV2 to TRBJ1-5, with a weak D call TRBD1 (5 bases). This CDR3 region has 13 residues. Between the trimmed V and J ends, which lost 6 bases and 4 bases, there was a span of 10 bases. Germline assignment: CDR1 SNHLY and CDR2 FYNNEI. The CDR3 loop is CASRSGPNQPQHF. In DNA, the CDR3 is TGTGCCAGCAGGTCAGGGCCGAATCAGCCCCAGCATTTT.

The chain uses TRBV6-1 and TRBJ1-5; TRBD1 is a possible D gene (5 bases). The CDR3 runs 15 residues. Germline CDR1 reads MNHNS; CDR2 reads SASEGT. Trimming cost V 7 bases and J 5 bases, with 18 bases left between them. The CDR3 loop is CASMAPPRGHQPQHF. Written as DNA, the CDR3 is TGTGCCAGCATGGCCCCTCCAAGGGGCCATCAGCCCCAGCATTTT.

A few counts support this clone. The chain links TRBV30 to TRBJ2-3; D gene ambiguous. Germline V gene data show CDR1 as GTSNPN and CDR2 as SVGIG (reference sequence). V was clipped by 2 bases and J by 4 bases, with 7 bases between them. The CDR3 has 12 amino acids. The CDR3 DNA sequence: TGTGCCTGGAGTAGTAGCTCAGATACGCAGTATTTT. Its protein is CAWSSSSDTQYF.

This clone was detected only a few times. V and J are TRBV10-3 and TRBJ2-3, with D perhaps matching TRBD1 (7 bases). The V end was cut by 4 bases, the J end by 0 bases, with 11 bases between. The CDR3 loop spans 15 amino acids. Germline values: CDR1 ENHRY, CDR2 SYGVKD. In DNA form, the CDR3 reads TGTGCCATCAGTGTGGAGGGGGCTAGCACAGATACGCAGTATTTT. The encoded protein is CAISVEGASTDTQYF.

The chain links TRBV6-5 to TRBJ1-2; D remains unclear. With 6 bases removed from V and 2 bases from J, the gap between germline ends came to 10 bases. The CDR3 consists of 13 residues. In germline, CDR1 is MNHEY, CDR2 SVGAGI. This CDR3 reads CASRPRENYGYTF. The DNA of the CDR3 is TGTGCCAGCAGGCCACGGGAGAACTATGGCTACACCTTC.